These 25 T cell receptor beta chains were sequenced from one sample in a study of cytomegalovirus exposure and HLA in healthy donors. Primers for the PCR totalled 60 Vbeta and 13 Jbeta. Data came from immunoSEQ multiplex PCR; TCRdb stores just in-frame clones and leaves some out. The sample has about 110,000 clones; approximately 70% are singletons. The sample consisted of PBMCs. Receptors were obtained from a boy younger than 18 in good health and CMV-seronegative.

The rearrangement links TRBV18 to TRBJ1-1; 8 bases match TRBD1. The CDR3 sequence is 14 residues long. V shed 4 bases, J shed 1 base, and the junction held 2 bases outside the gene matches. Germline V gene data show CDR1 as KGHSH and CDR2 as LQKENI. In DNA form, the CDR3 reads TGTGCCAGCTCACGGGGACAGGCGAACACTGAAGCTTTCTTT. Translated, it gives CASSRGQANTEAFF.

The chain has TRBV6-1 and TRBJ2-6; D is ambiguous. This CDR3 is built from 14 residues. The germline gives CDR1 MNHNS, CDR2 SASEGT. V was shortened by 4 bases and J by 12 bases, with 16 bases between the two germline ends. The CDR3 is CASSVRRSAGVLTF. The CDR3 DNA follows: TGTGCCAGCAGTGTTCGACGGAGCGCCGGCGTCCTGACTTTC.

The chain recombines TRBV14 with TRBJ2-1, with 11 bases matching TRBD2. The CDR3 consists of 17 residues. CDR1 and CDR2 (germline): SGHDN, FVKESK. The J segment lost 4 bases and the V segment lost 3 bases, leaving 8 bases of the junction unmatched. This chain's CDR3 is CASSQAAGTSGYNEQFF. The CDR3 DNA follows: TGTGCCAGCAGCCAGGCAGCGGGGACTAGCGGATACAATGAGCAGTTCTTC. Full variable domain (outside the CDR3, taken from reference TRBV14 and TRBJ2-1): EAGVTQFPSHSVIEKGQTVTLRCDPISGHDNLYWYRRVMGKEIKFLLHFVKESKQDESGMPNNRFLAERTGGTYSTLKVQPAELEDSGVYFCASSQAAGTSGYNEQFFGPGTRLTVL.

This clone was observed a handful of times. The chain recombines TRBV2 with TRBJ2-3; TRBD1 aligns across 7 bases. The CDR3 is 16 amino acids. Trimming cost V 5 bases and J 2 bases; bases outside gene matches: 10. Germline CDR1 reads SNHLY; CDR2 reads FYNNEI. The CDR3 DNA reads TGTGCCAGCAGTAACGCACAGGGGCGCATCACAGATACGCAGTATTTT. Translated, it gives CASSNAQGRITDTQYF. The complete variable domain, with remaining parts taken from reference TRBV2 and TRBJ2-3, reads EPEVTQTPSHQVTQMGQEVILRCVPISNHLYFYWYRQILGQKVEFLVSFYNNEISEKSEIFDDQFSVERPDGSNFTLKIRSTKLEDSAMYFCASSNAQGRITDTQYFGPGTRLTVL.

The sample holds a few counts of this clone. CDR3 in amino acids: CASSLGALAGRPNEQFF. CDR3 coding DNA: TGTGCCAGCAGCTTGGGGGCCTTAGCGGGGAGACCGAATGAGCAGTTCTTC. The J gene is TRBJ2-1, the V gene TRBV5-6; TRBD2 aligns across 8 bases. V lost 0 bases, J lost 7 bases, and 12 bases stayed unmatched. From germline, CDR1 is SGHDT and CDR2 YYEEEE. This CDR3 region has 17 residues. Looking up the rest from reference TRBV5-6 and TRBJ2-1 gives the full variable domain: DAGVTQSPTHLIKTRGQQVTLRCSPKSGHDTVSWYQQALGQGPQFIFQYYEEEERQRGNFPDRFSGHQFPNYSSELNVNALLLGDSALYLCASSLGALAGRPNEQFFGPGTRLTVL.

The V call is TRBV6-5, the J call TRBJ1-2; 8 nucleotides align to TRBD1. Germline V gene sequence: CDR1 MNHEY, CDR2 SVGAGI. V trimming: 6 bases; J trimming: 7 bases; junction bases outside the gene matches: 7. The CDR3 consists of 13 residues. The DNA of the CDR3 is TGTGCCAGCAGCTCGACAGGGGAGCTTGGCTACACCTTC. Protein sequence: CASSSTGELGYTF.

This chain joins TRBV7-2 and TRBJ2-7; 7 bases fit TRBD1. CDR1 is SGHTA, CDR2 FQGNSA, per germline. CDR3 length equals 16 residues. Trimming removed 1 base from V and 2 bases from J; junction bases left unmatched: 8. The CDR3 coding sequence is TGTGCCAGCAGCTTAGGCCCCGGGACAGCCCCCTACGAGCAGTACTTC. Amino acid sequence: CASSLGPGTAPYEQYF.

The chain couples TRBV30 to TRBJ2-7; weak D call: TRBD1 (5 bases). Trimming stripped 0 bases from V and 1 base from J, with 19 bases between. This CDR3 contains 17 residues. Germline CDR1 GTSNPN, CDR2 SVGIG (reference sequence). CDR3 sequence reads: CAWSVRPPTENSYEQYF. CDR3 nucleotide sequence: TGTGCCTGGAGTGTACGTCCCCCGACAGAAAATTCCTACGAGCAGTACTTC. The full variable domain, its missing parts supplied by reference TRBV30 and TRBJ2-7, is SQTIHQWPATLVQPVGSPLSLECTVEGTSNPNLYWYRQAAGRGLQLLFYSVGIGQISSEVPQNLSASRPQDRQFILSSKKLLLSDSGFYLCAWSVRPPTENSYEQYFGPGTRLTVT.

The chain combines TRBV14 with TRBJ2-7; D is uncertain. V lost 6 bases, J lost 0 bases, and 9 bases lay in between. This CDR3 has 13 residues. In germline, CDR1 is SGHDN, CDR2 FVKESK. The chain's CDR3 is CASRSQDSYEQYF. The CDR3 DNA follows: TGTGCCAGCAGGAGCCAGGACTCCTACGAGCAGTACTTC. The full variable domain, rest sourced from reference TRBV14 and TRBJ2-7, is EAGVTQFPSHSVIEKGQTVTLRCDPISGHDNLYWYRRVMGKEIKFLLHFVKESKQDESGMPNNRFLAERTGGTYSTLKVQPAELEDSGVYFCASRSQDSYEQYFGPGTRLTVT.

This clone was found a few times. This chain links TRBV2 with TRBJ1-2; D might be TRBD1 (5 bases). V was clipped by 1 base and J by 4 bases, with 10 bases between them. The CDR3 is 14 residues long. Germline-derived CDR1 and CDR2 are SNHLY and FYNNEI. DNA for the CDR3: TGTGCCAGCAGTGAAGGGCAGGGCCTCTATGGCTACACCTTC. Translation: CASSEGQGLYGYTF.

The chain recombines TRBV29-1 with TRBJ2-2; 9 nucleotides match TRBD2. The germline V gene has CDR1 SQVTM and CDR2 ANQGSEA. Trimming cost V 7 bases and J 5 bases; bases outside gene matches: 8. The CDR3 runs to 14 residues. In DNA, the CDR3 is TGCAGCGGGGAAGCGGGGGGCGGGACCGGGGAGCTGTTTTTT. As protein: CSGEAGGGTGELFF.

The chain is built from TRBV7-2 and TRBJ2-2; D remains unclear. The germline V gene encodes CDR1 SGHTA and CDR2 FQGNSA. The CDR3 has 16 residues. V was pared by 5 bases and J by 1 base, with 14 bases between. In nucleotides, the CDR3 is TGTGCCAGCAGCCTGCCTATGGTAGTGAACACCGGGGAGCTGTTTTTT. Its translation: CASSLPMVVNTGELFF. Full variable domain (missing parts from reference TRBV7-2 and TRBJ2-2): GAGVSQSPSNKVTEKGKDVELRCDPISGHTALYWYRQSLGQGLEFLIYFQGNSAPDKSGLPSDRFSAERTGGSVSTLTIQRTQQEDSAVYLCASSLPMVVNTGELFFGEGSRLTVL.

The chain's CDR3 is CASSSPGSGYSTDTQYF. The DNA for the CDR3 is TGTGCCAGCAGTTCCCCAGGTAGCGGGTATTCCACAGATACGCAGTATTTT. The rearrangement joins TRBV28 to TRBJ2-3; TRBD2 matches 7 bases. The germline V gene has CDR1 MDHEN and CDR2 SYDVKM. This CDR3 comprises 17 residues. V lost 4 bases, J lost 2 bases, and 12 bases stayed unmatched.

The chain recombines TRBV7-9 with TRBJ2-5; unclear D gene. V lost 2 bases, J lost 5 bases, and 6 bases lay in between. The CDR3 loop spans 12 amino acids. Germline V gene sequence: CDR1 SEHNR, CDR2 FQNEAQ (reference sequence). CDR3 nucleotides: TGTGCCAGCAGCTTAAAAGAGGAGACCCAGTACTTC. Translated, it gives CASSLKEETQYF.

The V gene is TRBV10-3, the J gene TRBJ2-7; 14 positions match TRBD2. This CDR3 spans 17 amino acids. V shed 5 bases, J shed 3 bases, and the junction held 9 bases outside the gene matches. Per the germline V gene, CDR1 is ENHRY and CDR2 is SYGVKD. CDR3 region: CAISQGLAGVTIYEQYF. CDR3 nucleotide sequence: TGTGCCATCAGTCAGGGACTAGCGGGAGTCACGATCTACGAGCAGTACTTC.

This chain connects TRBV25-1 to TRBJ1-5, with D maybe TRBD1 (5 bases). Germline V CDR1 and CDR2: MGHDK, SYGVNS. With 3 bases removed from V and 4 bases from J, the gap between germline ends came to 10 bases. The CDR3 runs 14 residues. In nucleotides, the CDR3 is TGTGCCAGCAGTGAGGGGCAGCAGAATCAGCCCCAGCATTTT. This codes for CASSEGQQNQPQHF.

The V call is TRBV9, the J call TRBJ1-4; 9 nucleotides align to TRBD1. Trimming cost V 0 bases and J 4 bases; bases outside gene matches: 1. Germline CDR1 is SGDLS and CDR2 is YYNGEE. This CDR3 region has 15 residues. The CDR3, as DNA: TGTGCCAGCAGCGTAGGGGGACAGGGTAATGAAAAACTGTTTTTT. Encoded protein: CASSVGGQGNEKLFF.

The V gene is TRBV30, the J gene TRBJ1-5; a possible D gene is TRBD1 (5 bases). The length of the CDR3 is 14 residues. From germline, CDR1 is GTSNPN and CDR2 SVGIG (reference sequence). The V and J ends lost 5 bases and 4 bases respectively, with 15 bases between them. CDR3 nucleotide sequence: TGTGCCTGGGGGGGGTTTGTACCAAATCAGCCCCAGCATTTT. Translated: CAWGGFVPNQPQHF.

The V and J genes are TRBV9 and TRBJ1-5; no clear D. Germline V lookup: CDR1 SGDLS, CDR2 YYNGEE. V dropped 0 bases and J dropped 5 bases, with 6 bases sitting between them. CDR3 length: 13 amino acids. The CDR3 DNA reads TGTGCCAGCAGCGTAGACTTGGATCAGCCCCAGCATTTT. It is translated as CASSVDLDQPQHF.

V gene TRBV18 combines with J gene TRBJ2-7; D might be TRBD1 (6 bases). Trimming removed 3 bases at V and 2 bases at J, with 14 bases between. The CDR3 runs to 15 residues. Germline CDR1 is KGHSH and CDR2 is LQKENI. The CDR3 loop reads CASSPGQGTPYEQYF. The CDR3 nucleotides are TGTGCCAGCTCACCCGGGCAGGGGACCCCCTACGAGCAGTACTTC.

This clone was observed a handful of times. The V call is TRBV28, the J call TRBJ1-3, with 9 bases aligning to TRBD1. V trimming: 6 bases; J trimming: 3 bases; junction bases outside the gene matches: 9. The CDR3 has 16 residues. In germline, CDR1 is MDHEN, CDR2 SYDVKM. CDR3 DNA sequence: TGTGCCAGCAGCAAAGGACAGGGGTTCAGTGGAAACACCATATATTTT. Translating gives CASSKGQGFSGNTIYF.

The chain is built from TRBV9 and TRBJ2-7, with 7 bases identical to TRBD2. The CDR3 covers 12 residues. Losses at the gene ends were 7 bases for V and 2 bases for J; bases not matched to a gene: 3. Germline CDR1 and CDR2: SGDLS and YYNGEE. The DNA of the CDR3 is TGTGCCAGCGGGAGGGCCCCCTACGAGCAGTACTTC. It specifies CASGRAPYEQYF.

The rearrangement uses TRBV6-5 and TRBJ1-1; no firm D call. Germline V gene lookup returns CDR1 MNHEY and CDR2 SVGAGI. V was pared by 4 bases and J by 7 bases, with 13 bases between. This CDR3 has 13 amino acids. The CDR3 nucleotides read TGTGCCAGCAGTTTACAAGTGGGCTTTGAAGCTTTCTTT. This translates into CASSLQVGFEAFF.

The J gene is TRBJ2-4, the V gene TRBV28; 7 bases fit TRBD1. The junction had 11 bases not matched to a gene; V was cut back by 6 bases and J by 0 bases. The CDR3 runs 17 residues. The V gene's germline CDR1 is MDHEN and CDR2 SYDVKM. The CDR3 reads CASSPEDRPLAKNIQYF. The CDR3, as DNA: TGTGCCAGCAGCCCCGAGGACAGGCCTCTAGCCAAAAACATTCAGTACTTC.

J is TRBJ2-2 and V is TRBV14, with D possibly being TRBD1 (6 bases). This CDR3 has 12 amino acids. CDR1 and CDR2 from the germline V gene are SGHDN and FVKESK. Deletions cut 6 bases from V and 7 bases from J, with 9 bases between. DNA for the CDR3: TGTGCCAGCAGAGGACAGCACGGGGAGCTGTTTTTT. It codes for CASRGQHGELFF.